Each of the 13 T cell receptor beta chains below was sequenced from the same sample in a study of blood T cell repertoires in COVID-19. TCRdb's copy holds only in-frame clones and misses some; the assay was immunoSEQ multiplex PCR. The sample has over 100,000 clones, about 91% seen once. The specimen was peripheral blood. Receptors originate from a man aged 45-65 years with acute or convalescent COVID-19.

V usage is TRBV3-1 (or the pseudogene TRBV3-2) and J usage is TRBJ1-2; TRBD1 matches at 8 bases. After removal of 8 bases from V and 8 bases from J, the junction contained 10 bases not matched to a gene. Germline V gene sequence: CDR1 LGHDT, CDR2 YNNKEL (reference sequence). CDR3 length: 13 residues. CDR3 bases: TGTGCCAGCCGCCCAACAGGGGGGGGAGGCTACACCTTC. Translating it yields CASRPTGGGGYTF.

This clone was picked up one time. The chain has TRBV5-1 and TRBJ2-1; D not resolved. Per the germline V gene, CDR1 is SGHRS and CDR2 is YFSETQ. There are 13 residues in the CDR3. Trimming pared 4 bases from V and 1 base from J, leaving 6 bases between. CDR3 amino acids: CASSVASYNEQFF. The CDR3, as DNA: TGCGCCAGCAGCGTAGCTTCCTACAATGAGCAGTTCTTC.

V usage is TRBV12-5 and J usage is TRBJ2-3; possibly TRBD1 for D (5 bases). The CDR3 contains 14 residues. The V end lost 1 base, the J end lost 0 bases, and 5 bases lay between the germline ends. Germline V gene lookup returns CDR1 LGHNT and CDR2 FRNRAP. CDR3 DNA: TGTGCTAGTGGTTTGGGACAGAGCACAGATACGCAGTATTTT. Its translation: CASGLGQSTDTQYF.

The gene calls are TRBV2 and TRBJ1-1; D remains ambiguous. The CDR3 has 13 amino acids. Germline CDR1 reads SNHLY; CDR2 reads FYNNEI. The germline V and J ends were trimmed by 4 bases and 6 bases, with 12 bases remaining between them. CDR3 in DNA: TGTGCCAGCAGTGTGCATTCAGATCCTGAAGCTTTCTTT. Its protein is CASSVHSDPEAFF.

This chain links TRBV2 with TRBJ1-5, with D unresolved. Germline CDR1 is SNHLY and CDR2 is FYNNEI. The CDR3 is made up of 15 amino acids. The ends were cut back, 2 bases at V and 1 base at J, with 9 bases in the middle. The CDR3 DNA reads as TGTGCCAGCAGTGAAAGGCGGATAAGCAATCAGCCCCAGCATTTT. This sequence encodes CASSERRISNQPQHF.

CDR3 amino acids: CASSELGRNEQYF. As DNA, the CDR3 is TGTGCCAGCAGTGAGTTAGGGAGGAACGAGCAGTACTTC. This sequence joins TRBV2 and TRBJ2-7; TRBD2 is a possible D gene (6 bases). This CDR3 is 13 amino acids long. Germline V gives CDR1 SNHLY, CDR2 FYNNEI. V gave up 3 bases and J gave up 5 bases, with 11 bases separating them.

The chain is built from TRBV10-1 and TRBJ1-1, with TRBD1 as a possible D gene (6 bases). This CDR3 spans 15 amino acids. Germline values: CDR1 WNHNN, CDR2 SYGVQD (reference sequence). V lost 2 bases to trimming and J lost 2 bases, with 12 bases between them. CDR3 nucleotide sequence: TGCGCCAGCAGTGAGAACAGCGGGGGCAACACTGAAGCTTTCTTT. This gives the protein CASSENSGGNTEAFF.

V is TRBV7-2 and J is TRBJ2-3; 12 bases align to TRBD2. This CDR3 spans 14 amino acids. The trim removed 4 bases at V and 5 bases at J, leaving 1 base unmatched. CDR1 SGHTA and CDR2 FQGNSA come from the germline V gene. In DNA, the CDR3 is TGTGCCAGCAGCTCGACTAGCGGGAGAGATACGCAGTATTTT. Its protein is CASSSTSGRDTQYF.

The genes are TRBV18 and TRBJ2-5; no clear D gene. In germline, CDR1 is KGHSH, CDR2 LQKENI. The CDR3 spans 12 residues. The ends were cut back, 5 bases at V and 5 bases at J, with 9 bases in the middle. CDR3 amino acids: CASSGPVETQYF. Written as DNA, the CDR3 is TGTGCCAGCTCAGGGCCAGTGGAGACCCAGTACTTC.

This clone is a singleton in its sample. The genes are TRBV5-5 and TRBJ1-5; 7 nucleotides agree with TRBD1. Trimming cost V 4 bases and J 1 base; bases outside gene matches: 2. The CDR3 is made up of 14 amino acids. Germline values: CDR1 SGHKS, CDR2 YYEKEE (reference sequence). CDR3 nucleotide sequence: TGTGCCAGCAGCGTACAGGGGAGCAATCAGCCCCAGCATTTT. Encoded protein: CASSVQGSNQPQHF.

The chain is built from TRBV27 and TRBJ2-1, with D possibly TRBD1 on 5 matching bases. The V gene's germline CDR1 is MNHEY and CDR2 SMNVEV (reference sequence). V was clipped by 5 bases and J by 3 bases, with 14 bases between them. CDR3 length: 15 amino acids. This chain's CDR3 is CASSLTEPFYNEQFF. CDR3 bases: TGTGCCAGCAGTCTGACAGAGCCCTTCTACAATGAGCAGTTCTTC.

The chain uses TRBV15 and TRBJ1-6; D gene ambiguous. The germline V and J ends were trimmed by 4 bases and 10 bases, with 11 bases remaining between them. The CDR3 is made up of 13 amino acids. Germline CDR1 is LNHNV and CDR2 is YYDKDF (reference sequence). CDR3 DNA sequence: TGTGCCACCAGCATCGAGGAGTCCTCACCCCTCCACTTT. Its protein is CATSIEESSPLHF.

The rearrangement joins TRBV5-4 to TRBJ1-2; TRBD1 agrees at 11 bases. This CDR3 is built from 16 residues. Germline V gene lookup returns CDR1 SGHNT and CDR2 YYREEE (reference sequence). Unmatched junction bases numbered 4, after V lost 3 bases and J lost 0 bases. Here the CDR3 DNA reads TGTGCCAGCAGCTCTGGACAGGGGGCGCCTAACTATGGCTACACCTTC. Amino acids: CASSSGQGAPNYGYTF.